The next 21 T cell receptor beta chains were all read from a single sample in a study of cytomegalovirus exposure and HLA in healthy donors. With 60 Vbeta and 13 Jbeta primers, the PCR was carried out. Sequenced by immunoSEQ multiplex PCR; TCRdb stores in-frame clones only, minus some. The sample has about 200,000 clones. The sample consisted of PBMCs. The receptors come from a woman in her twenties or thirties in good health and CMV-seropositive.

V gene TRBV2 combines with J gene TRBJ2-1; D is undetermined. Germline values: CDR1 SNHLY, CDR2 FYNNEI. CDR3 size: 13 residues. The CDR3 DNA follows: TGTCTAGGCCTGAAGGAGATCCACAATGAGCAGTTCTTC. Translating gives CLGLKEIHNEQFF. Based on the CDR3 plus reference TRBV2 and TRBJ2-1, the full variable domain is EPEVTQTPSHQVTQMGQEVILRCVPISNHLYFYWYRQILGQKVEFLVSFYNNEISEKSEIFDDQFSVERPDGSNFTLKIRSTKLEDSAMYFCLGLKEIHNEQFFGPGTRLTVL.

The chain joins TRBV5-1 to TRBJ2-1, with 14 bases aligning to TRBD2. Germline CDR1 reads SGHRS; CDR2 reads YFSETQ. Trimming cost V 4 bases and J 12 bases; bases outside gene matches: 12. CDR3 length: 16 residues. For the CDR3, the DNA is TGCGCCAGCAGCCCACCGGGACTAGCGGGGGCCACAGGGCAGTTCTTC. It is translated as CASSPPGLAGATGQFF.

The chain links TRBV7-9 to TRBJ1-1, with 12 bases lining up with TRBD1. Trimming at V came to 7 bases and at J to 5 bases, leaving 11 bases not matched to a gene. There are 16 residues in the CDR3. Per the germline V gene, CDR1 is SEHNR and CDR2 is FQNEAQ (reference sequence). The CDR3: CASNPGTGGAWTEAFF. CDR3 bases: TGTGCCAGCAACCCCGGGACAGGGGGCGCGTGGACTGAAGCTTTCTTT.

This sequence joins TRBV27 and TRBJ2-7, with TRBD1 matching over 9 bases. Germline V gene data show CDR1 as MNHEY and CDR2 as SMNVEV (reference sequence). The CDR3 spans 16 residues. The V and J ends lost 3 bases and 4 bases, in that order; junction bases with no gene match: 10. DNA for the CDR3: TGTGCCAGCAGTTTGGCGGGACAGGGTTTGGGTTACGAGCAGTACTTC. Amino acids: CASSLAGQGLGYEQYF.

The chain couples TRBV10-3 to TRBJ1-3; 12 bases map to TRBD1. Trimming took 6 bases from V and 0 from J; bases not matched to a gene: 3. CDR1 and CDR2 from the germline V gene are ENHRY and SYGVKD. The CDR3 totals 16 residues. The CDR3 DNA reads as TGTGCCATCAGGGGGACAGGGGGCGGCTCTGGAAACACCATATATTTT. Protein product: CAIRGTGGGSGNTIYF.

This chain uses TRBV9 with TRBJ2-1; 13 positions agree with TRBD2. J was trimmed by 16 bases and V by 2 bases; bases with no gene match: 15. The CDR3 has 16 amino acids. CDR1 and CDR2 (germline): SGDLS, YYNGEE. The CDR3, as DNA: TGTGCCAGCAGCGTTTCGGGGGAATTATGGACTAGCGGGAGATTCTTC. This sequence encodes CASSVSGELWTSGRFF.

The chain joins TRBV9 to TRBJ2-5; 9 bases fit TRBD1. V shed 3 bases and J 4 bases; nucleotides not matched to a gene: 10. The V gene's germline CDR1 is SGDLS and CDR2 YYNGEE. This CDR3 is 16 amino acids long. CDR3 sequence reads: CASSAVPGTGLETQYF. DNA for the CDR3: TGTGCCAGCAGCGCAGTCCCCGGGACAGGGTTAGAGACCCAGTACTTC.

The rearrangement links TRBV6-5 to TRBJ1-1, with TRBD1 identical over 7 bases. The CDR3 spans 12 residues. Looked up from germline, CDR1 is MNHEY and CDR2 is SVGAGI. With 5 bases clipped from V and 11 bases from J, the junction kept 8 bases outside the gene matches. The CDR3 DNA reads TGTGCCAGCAGTAGACAGGGTGTGCGTGCTTTCTTT. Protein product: CASSRQGVRAFF.

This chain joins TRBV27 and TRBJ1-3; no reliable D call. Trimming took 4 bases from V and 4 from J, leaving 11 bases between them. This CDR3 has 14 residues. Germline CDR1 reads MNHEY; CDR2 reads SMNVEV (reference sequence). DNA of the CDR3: TGTGCCAGCAGTTCGCGGGGAAAGGGAAACACCATATATTTT. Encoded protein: CASSSRGKGNTIYF.

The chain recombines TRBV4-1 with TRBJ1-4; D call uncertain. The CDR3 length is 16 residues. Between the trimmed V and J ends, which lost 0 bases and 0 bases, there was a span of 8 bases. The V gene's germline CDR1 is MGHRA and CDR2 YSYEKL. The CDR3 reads CASSQDPSATNEKLFF. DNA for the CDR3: TGCGCCAGCAGCCAAGACCCCAGTGCAACTAATGAAAAACTGTTTTTT.

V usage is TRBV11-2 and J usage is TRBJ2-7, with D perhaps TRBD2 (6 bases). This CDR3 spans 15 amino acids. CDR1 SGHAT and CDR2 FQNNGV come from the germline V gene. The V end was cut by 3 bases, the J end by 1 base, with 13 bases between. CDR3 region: CASSFPGTGSYEQYF. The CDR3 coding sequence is TGTGCCAGCAGCTTTCCCGGGACTGGGTCCTACGAGCAGTACTTC.

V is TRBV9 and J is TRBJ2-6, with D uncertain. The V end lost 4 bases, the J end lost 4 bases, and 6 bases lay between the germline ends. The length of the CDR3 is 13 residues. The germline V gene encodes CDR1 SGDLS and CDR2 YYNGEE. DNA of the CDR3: TGTGCCAGCAGCCAGGCGGGGGCCAACGTCCTGACTTTC. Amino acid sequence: CASSQAGANVLTF.

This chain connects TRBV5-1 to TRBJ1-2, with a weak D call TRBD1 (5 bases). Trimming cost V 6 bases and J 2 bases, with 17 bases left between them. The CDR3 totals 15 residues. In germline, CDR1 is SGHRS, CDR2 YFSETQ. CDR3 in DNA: TGCGCCAGCAAGGAAGGGGTTGGCAGAAACTATGGCTACACCTTC. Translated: CASKEGVGRNYGYTF.

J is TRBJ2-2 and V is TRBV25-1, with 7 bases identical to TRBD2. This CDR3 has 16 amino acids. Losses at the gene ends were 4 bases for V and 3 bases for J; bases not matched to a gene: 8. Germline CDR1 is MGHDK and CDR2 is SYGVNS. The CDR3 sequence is CASSAPEREYTGELFF. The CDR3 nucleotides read TGTGCCAGCAGTGCCCCTGAGCGGGAATACACCGGGGAGCTGTTTTTT.

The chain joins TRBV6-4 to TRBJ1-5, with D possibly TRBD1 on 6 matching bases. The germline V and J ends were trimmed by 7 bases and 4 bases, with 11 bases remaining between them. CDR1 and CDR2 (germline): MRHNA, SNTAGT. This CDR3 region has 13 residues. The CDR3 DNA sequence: TGTGCCAGCAAAACGCAGGGGAATCAGCCCCAGCATTTT. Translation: CASKTQGNQPQHF.

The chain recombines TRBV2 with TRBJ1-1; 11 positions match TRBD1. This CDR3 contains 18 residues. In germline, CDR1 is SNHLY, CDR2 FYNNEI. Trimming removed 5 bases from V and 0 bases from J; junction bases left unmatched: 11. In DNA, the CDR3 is TGTGCCAGCAGTACCGGGACAGGGGGGGGATCGGTGAACACTGAAGCTTTCTTT. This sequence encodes CASSTGTGGGSVNTEAFF.

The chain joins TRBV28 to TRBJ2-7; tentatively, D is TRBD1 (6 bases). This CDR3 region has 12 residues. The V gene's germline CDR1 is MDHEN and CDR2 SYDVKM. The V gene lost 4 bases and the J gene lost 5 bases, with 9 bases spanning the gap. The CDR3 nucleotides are TGTGCCAGCAGTTCCAGGGGCAACGAGCAGTACTTC. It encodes CASSSRGNEQYF.

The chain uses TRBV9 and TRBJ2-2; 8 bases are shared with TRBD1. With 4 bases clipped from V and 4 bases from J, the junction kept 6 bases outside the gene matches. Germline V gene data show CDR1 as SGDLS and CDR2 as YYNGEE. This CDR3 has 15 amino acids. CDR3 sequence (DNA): TGTGCCAGCAGCCCATGGGACAGGAGCACCGGGGAGCTGTTTTTT. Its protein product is CASSPWDRSTGELFF.

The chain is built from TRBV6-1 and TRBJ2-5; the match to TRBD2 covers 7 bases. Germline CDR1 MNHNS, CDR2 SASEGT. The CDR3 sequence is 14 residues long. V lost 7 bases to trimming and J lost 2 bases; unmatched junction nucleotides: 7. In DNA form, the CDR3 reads TGTGCCAGCACCGAGGGGACTATTCAAGAGACCCAGTACTTC. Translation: CASTEGTIQETQYF.

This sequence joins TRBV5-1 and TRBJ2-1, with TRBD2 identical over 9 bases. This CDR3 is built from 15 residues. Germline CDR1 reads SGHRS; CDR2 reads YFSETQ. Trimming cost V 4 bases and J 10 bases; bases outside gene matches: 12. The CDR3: CASSLLAGQAEEQFF. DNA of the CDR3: TGCGCCAGCAGCCTACTAGCGGGTCAAGCCGAAGAGCAGTTCTTC. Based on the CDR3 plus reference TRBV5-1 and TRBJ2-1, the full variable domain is KAGVTQTPRYLIKTRGQQVTLSCSPISGHRSVSWYQQTPGQGLQFLFEYFSETQRNKGNFPGRFSGRQFSNSRSEMNVSTLELGDSALYLCASSLLAGQAEEQFFGPGTRLTVL.

This CDR3 is CASSAVLETQYF. The CDR3 region has the DNA TGTGCCAGCTCCGCTGTACTGGAGACCCAGTACTTC. This sequence joins TRBV18 and TRBJ2-5; no firm D call. This CDR3 has 12 residues. Germline CDR1 KGHSH, CDR2 LQKENI. V was cut by 6 bases and J by 5 bases, with 10 bases left in between.